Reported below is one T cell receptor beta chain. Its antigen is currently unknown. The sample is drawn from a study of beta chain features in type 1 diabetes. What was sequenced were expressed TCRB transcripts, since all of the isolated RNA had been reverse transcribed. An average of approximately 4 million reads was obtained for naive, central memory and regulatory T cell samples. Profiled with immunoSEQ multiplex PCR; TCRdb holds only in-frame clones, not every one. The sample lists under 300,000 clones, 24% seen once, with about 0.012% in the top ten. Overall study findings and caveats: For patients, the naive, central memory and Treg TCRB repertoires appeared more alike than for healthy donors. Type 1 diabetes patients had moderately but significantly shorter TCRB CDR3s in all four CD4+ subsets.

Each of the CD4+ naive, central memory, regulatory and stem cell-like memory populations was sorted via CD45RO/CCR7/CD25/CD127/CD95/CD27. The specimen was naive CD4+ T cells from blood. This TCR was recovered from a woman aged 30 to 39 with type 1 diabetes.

The CDR3 region is CASSEHQGQGTSNEQFF. DNA for the CDR3: TGTGCCAGCAGTGAACATCAGGGACAGGGGACGAGTAATGAGCAGTTCTTC. The V and J genes are TRBV25-1 and TRBJ2-1; 10 nucleotides line up with TRBD1. This CDR3 has 17 residues. The germline V gene has CDR1 MGHDK and CDR2 SYGVNS. The V segment lost 2 bases and the J segment 7 bases; nucleotides outside the gene matches: 11.